The 19 T cell receptor beta chains below all came from one sample that was sequenced in a study of OX40 agonist ivuxolimab in advanced cancers. The assay was immunoSEQ multiplex PCR, and TCRdb's table has in-frame clones only and misses some. This table holds about 40,000 clones, roughly 88% found once. The sample consisted of CD4+ or CD8+ T cells sorted from blood, taken in a trial of the OX40 agonist ivuxolimab. The origin of the receptors is an adult with an advanced solid tumor such as melanoma, head and neck, liver or kidney cancer.

This clone was counted a single time. This sequence joins TRBV7-8 and TRBJ2-1; 7 bases line up with TRBD1. V shed 4 bases, J shed 7 bases, and the junction held 13 bases outside the gene matches. CDR1 and CDR2 (germline): SGHVS, FQNEAQ. This CDR3 is 16 amino acids long. This CDR3 is CASSSGRQGPTNEQFF. The CDR3 DNA is TGTGCCAGCAGCTCAGGAAGACAGGGCCCTACGAATGAGCAGTTCTTC.

J is TRBJ2-7 and V is TRBV6-6; 9 nucleotides line up with TRBD2. With V trimmed by 5 bases and J by 4 bases, 6 bases remained unmatched. The CDR3 runs 14 residues. The germline gives CDR1 MNHNY, CDR2 SVGAGI (reference sequence). CDR3 loop: CASSGGLAFYEQYF. The CDR3 nucleotides are TGTGCCAGCAGTGGAGGACTAGCGTTTTACGAGCAGTACTTC.

The chain joins TRBV6-5 to TRBJ2-3, with D tentatively TRBD1 or TRBD2 (5 bases each). The V end lost 1 base, the J end lost 2 bases, and 10 bases lay between the germline ends. This CDR3 is 15 amino acids long. Germline lookup yields CDR1 MNHEY and CDR2 SVGAGI. Here the CDR3 DNA reads TGTGCCAGCAGTTACTATCTCGGGACCACAGATACGCAGTATTTT. It specifies CASSYYLGTTDTQYF.

This chain uses TRBV7-9 with TRBJ1-1; no clear D gene. Looked up from germline, CDR1 is SEHNR and CDR2 is FQNEAQ (reference sequence). The CDR3 runs to 14 residues. V was clipped by 5 bases and J by 2 bases, with 12 bases between them. CDR3 in DNA: TGTGCCAGCAGCCCCGGGAAGGATAACACTGAAGCTTTCTTT. Its translation is CASSPGKDNTEAFF.

The chain is built from TRBV4-2 and TRBJ2-1, with TRBD2 matching 7 bases. CDR1 is LGHNA, CDR2 YNFKEQ, per germline. The CDR3 runs to 15 residues. Unmatched junction bases numbered 7, after V lost 4 bases and J lost 4 bases. The CDR3 coding sequence is TGTGCCAGCAGCCTAGGGGCTAGCGGTTACAATGAGCAGTTCTTC. Translation: CASSLGASGYNEQFF.

The chain links TRBV28 to TRBJ2-7; 10 bases fit TRBD1. The CDR3 has 15 residues. CDR1 is MDHEN, CDR2 SYDVKM, per germline. V gave up 5 bases and J gave up 0 bases; unmatched junction bases: 4. The CDR3 spells CASSEGQGSSYEQYF. In nucleotides, the CDR3 is TGTGCCAGCAGTGAGGGACAGGGGAGCTCCTACGAGCAGTACTTC.

The chain carries TRBV4-1 and TRBJ1-2, with TRBD1 identical over 7 bases. CDR1 and CDR2 (germline): MGHRA, YSYEKL. This CDR3 has 14 amino acids. Trimming at V came to 4 bases and at J to 3 bases, leaving 5 bases not matched to a gene. In nucleotides, the CDR3 is TGCGCCAGCAGCCCGAAGACAGGGTACTATGGCTACACCTTC. Amino acid sequence: CASSPKTGYYGYTF.

The chain has TRBV6-5 and TRBJ1-3; no clear D gene. This CDR3 region has 13 residues. Germline V gene data show CDR1 as MNHEY and CDR2 as SVGAGI. Trimming stripped 4 bases from V and 0 bases from J, with 4 bases between. The CDR3 protein is CASSFHSGNTIYF. CDR3 in DNA: TGTGCCAGCAGTTTCCACTCTGGAAACACCATATATTTT.

The genes are TRBV6-5 and TRBJ1-6; D call uncertain. V lost 0 bases and J 8 bases, leaving 5 bases between the germline ends. Germline V lookup: CDR1 MNHEY, CDR2 SVGAGI. The CDR3 runs to 13 residues. The CDR3 DNA reads TGTGCCAGCAGTTACTCGCTCTATTCACCCCTCCACTTT. Amino acid sequence: CASSYSLYSPLHF.

This chain links TRBV10-3 with TRBJ2-5; D remains ambiguous. The CDR3 extends over 12 amino acids. Trimming shortened V by 0 bases and J by 4 bases, and 3 bases separated the two germline ends. Germline lookup yields CDR1 ENHRY and CDR2 SYGVKD. The CDR3 here is CAISESGETQYF. Here the CDR3 DNA reads TGTGCCATCAGTGAGTCAGGAGAGACCCAGTACTTC.

This clone has more than one count but fewer than ten. The chain links TRBV7-3 to TRBJ2-3, with 9 bases lining up with TRBD2. The CDR3 has 15 residues. Germline CDR1 SGHTA, CDR2 FQGTGA. V was pared by 2 bases and J by 0 bases, with 0 bases of the junction left unmatched. CDR3: CASSLAGGSTDTQYF. The CDR3 DNA follows: TGTGCCAGCAGCTTAGCGGGAGGGAGCACAGATACGCAGTATTTT.

V usage is TRBV10-2 and J usage is TRBJ2-5, with D maybe TRBD1 (6 bases). The CDR3 is made up of 15 amino acids. Per germline, CDR1 WSHSY and CDR2 SAAADI. Trimming took off 6 bases at V and 2 bases at J, with 16 bases between the two ends. The CDR3 loop is CASSDLGTLQETQYF. As DNA, the CDR3 is TGCGCCAGCAGCGATCTCGGGACACTTCAAGAGACCCAGTACTTC.

This chain joins TRBV7-9 and TRBJ2-5; unclear D gene. Germline CDR1 reads SEHNR; CDR2 reads FQNEAQ (reference sequence). Trimming shortened V by 3 bases and J by 2 bases, and 13 bases separated the two germline ends. This CDR3 comprises 15 residues. CDR3 protein: CASSLAAALQETQYF. The DNA of the CDR3 is TGTGCCAGCAGCTTGGCCGCTGCGTTACAAGAGACCCAGTACTTC.

The V gene is TRBV7-9, the J gene TRBJ2-7; 9 nucleotides align to TRBD1. The CDR3 length is 13 residues. The J segment lost 0 bases and the V segment lost 11 bases, leaving 5 bases of the junction unmatched. Germline loops: CDR1 SEHNR, CDR2 FQNEAQ (reference sequence). CDR3 in DNA: TGTGCCTCACGGGACAGGGCCTCCTACGAGCAGTACTTC. Translated, it gives CASRDRASYEQYF.

The rearrangement uses TRBV5-6 and TRBJ2-3; no reliable D call. CDR3 length equals 14 residues. The V gene's germline CDR1 is SGHDT and CDR2 YYEEEE. The germline V and J ends were trimmed by 1 base and 0 bases, with 6 bases remaining between them. This CDR3 reads CASSLRYSTDTQYF. As DNA, the CDR3 is TGTGCCAGCAGCTTGAGATACAGCACAGATACGCAGTATTTT.

The count of this clone is one. This chain connects TRBV7-9 to TRBJ1-1; unclear D gene. Germline assignment: CDR1 SEHNR and CDR2 FQNEAQ (reference sequence). V was shortened by 6 bases and J by 1 base, with 12 bases between the two germline ends. CDR3 size: 14 residues. The CDR3 coding sequence is TGTGCCAGCAGTCCTCCTGGGAGGAACACTGAAGCTTTCTTT. As protein: CASSPPGRNTEAFF.

The J gene is TRBJ2-7, the V gene TRBV27; 10 nucleotides agree with TRBD2. The germline gives CDR1 MNHEY, CDR2 SMNVEV (reference sequence). The CDR3 spans 16 residues. The ends lost 2 bases at V and 6 bases at J; junction bases unmatched: 10. The CDR3 DNA sequence: TGTGCCAGCAGTTTAGGGAGCGGGAGGGTCAACGGCGAGCAGTACTTC. This codes for CASSLGSGRVNGEQYF.

The CDR3 spells CASSLDRGETQYF. CDR3 nucleotides: TGTGCCAGCAGCCTGGACAGGGGTGAGACCCAGTACTTC. J is TRBJ2-5 and V is TRBV14; 9 nucleotides agree with TRBD1. The CDR3 totals 13 residues. Germline V gene lookup returns CDR1 SGHDN and CDR2 FVKESK. The V gene end was trimmed by 4 bases and the J gene end by 5 bases; junction bases not matched to a gene: 2.

V gene TRBV28 combines with J gene TRBJ2-7; tentatively, D is TRBD1 (5 bases). V was trimmed by 2 bases and J by 7 bases, leaving 18 bases between them. This CDR3 region has 15 residues. The V gene's germline CDR1 is MDHEN and CDR2 SYDVKM. The CDR3 coding sequence is TGTGCCAGCAGTTTAATGTGGGGCAGTTCGACTGAGCAGTACTTC. Protein sequence: CASSLMWGSSTEQYF.